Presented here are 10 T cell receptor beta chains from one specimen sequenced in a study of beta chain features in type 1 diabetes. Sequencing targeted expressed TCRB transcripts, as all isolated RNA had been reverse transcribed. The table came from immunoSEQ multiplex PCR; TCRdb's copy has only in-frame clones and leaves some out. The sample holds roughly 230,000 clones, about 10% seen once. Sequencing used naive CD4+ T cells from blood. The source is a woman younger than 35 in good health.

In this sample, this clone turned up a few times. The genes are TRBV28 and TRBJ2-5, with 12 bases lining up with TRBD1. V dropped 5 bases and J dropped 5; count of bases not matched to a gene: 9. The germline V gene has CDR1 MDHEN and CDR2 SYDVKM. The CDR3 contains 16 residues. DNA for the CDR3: TGTGCCAGCAGTCCGGGGGACAGGGGGCGCCGGGAGACCCAGTACTTC. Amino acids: CASSPGDRGRRETQYF.

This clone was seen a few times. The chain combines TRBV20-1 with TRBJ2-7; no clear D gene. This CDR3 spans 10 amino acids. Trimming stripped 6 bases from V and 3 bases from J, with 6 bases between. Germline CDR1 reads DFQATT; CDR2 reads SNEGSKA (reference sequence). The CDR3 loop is CSAASYEQYF. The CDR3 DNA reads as TGCAGTGCCGCGAGCTACGAGCAGTACTTC.

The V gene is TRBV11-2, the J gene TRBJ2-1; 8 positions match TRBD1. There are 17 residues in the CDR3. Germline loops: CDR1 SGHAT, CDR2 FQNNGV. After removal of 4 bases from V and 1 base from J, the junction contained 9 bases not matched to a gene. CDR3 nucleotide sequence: TGTGCCAGCAGCTCACTAAAACGGACAGGGTCCTACAATGAGCAGTTCTTC. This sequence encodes CASSSLKRTGSYNEQFF.

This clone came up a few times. In DNA form, the CDR3 reads TGTGCCAGCAGTTACTCCCCTACGGTTCCTGAAGCTTTCTTT. This gives the protein CASSYSPTVPEAFF. This chain connects TRBV6-6 to TRBJ1-1; no clear D. The CDR3 sequence is 14 residues long. In germline, CDR1 is MNHNY, CDR2 SVGAGI (reference sequence). The ends were cut back, 0 bases at V and 6 bases at J, with 11 bases in the middle.

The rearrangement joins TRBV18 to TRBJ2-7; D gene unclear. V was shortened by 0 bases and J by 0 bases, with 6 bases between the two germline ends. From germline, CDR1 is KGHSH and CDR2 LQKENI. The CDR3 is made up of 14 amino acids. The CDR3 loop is CASSPPADSYEQYF. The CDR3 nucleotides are TGTGCCAGCTCACCACCGGCAGACTCCTACGAGCAGTACTTC.

The CDR3 spells CASSPAYEQYF. For the CDR3, the DNA is TGTGCCAGCTCTCCAGCCTACGAGCAGTACTTC. The V call is TRBV25-1, the J call TRBJ2-7; no clear D. With 8 bases removed from V and 2 bases from J, the gap between germline ends came to 7 bases. The CDR3 consists of 11 residues. The germline V gene has CDR1 MGHDK and CDR2 SYGVNS.

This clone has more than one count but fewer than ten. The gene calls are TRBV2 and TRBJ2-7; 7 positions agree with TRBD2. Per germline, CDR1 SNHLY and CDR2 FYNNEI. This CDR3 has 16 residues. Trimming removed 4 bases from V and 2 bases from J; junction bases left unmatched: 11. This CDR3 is CASSALGGRLPYEQYF. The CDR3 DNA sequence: TGTGCCAGCAGTGCACTGGGCGGGAGATTGCCCTACGAGCAGTACTTC.

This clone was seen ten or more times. The DNA of the CDR3 is TGTGCCTGGAGTGTATCGGGGAGCAATCAGCCCCAGCATTTT. This encodes CAWSVSGSNQPQHF. This rearrangement joins TRBV30 to TRBJ1-5; D remains ambiguous. Looked up from germline, CDR1 is GTSNPN and CDR2 is SVGIG (reference sequence). V was cut by 0 bases and J by 1 base, with 7 bases left in between. CDR3 length: 14 residues.

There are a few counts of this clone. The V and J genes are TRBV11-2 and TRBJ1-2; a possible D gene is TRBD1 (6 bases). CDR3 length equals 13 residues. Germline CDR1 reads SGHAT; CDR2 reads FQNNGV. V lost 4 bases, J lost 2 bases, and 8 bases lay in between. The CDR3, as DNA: TGTGCCAGCAGCTCTGGACAGAACTATGGCTACACCTTC. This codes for CASSSGQNYGYTF.

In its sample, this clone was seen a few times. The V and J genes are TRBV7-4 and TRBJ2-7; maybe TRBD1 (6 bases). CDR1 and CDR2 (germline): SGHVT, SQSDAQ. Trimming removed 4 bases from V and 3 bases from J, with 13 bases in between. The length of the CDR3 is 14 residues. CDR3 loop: CASSCFGQIYEQYF. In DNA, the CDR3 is TGTGCCAGCAGCTGTTTTGGACAGATCTACGAGCAGTACTTC.